This T cell receptor (beta chain) was profiled in a study of early T cells in non-severe SARS-CoV-2 infection. Study-level background: Chains stayed unpaired after sequencing of bulk RNA from unsorted whole blood. The study, taken as a whole, reports: VDJdb matching, biased toward anti-spike CD8 responses, missed private and CD4 specificities.

This clonotype showed up just a few times. Its antigen is currently unknown. The TCR library protocol was used to attach unique molecular identifiers. These identifiers were attached to individual cDNA molecules. Via MiXCR, TCRdb re-called the 5' RACE reads, giving one row per CDR3 protein. The top ten clones hold 4.4% of a sample with about 90,000 distinct CDR3 sequences, approximately 12% of them seen once. In germline, CDR1 is MNHNY, CDR2 SVGAGI (reference sequence). This CDR3 is built from 16 residues. Trimming pared 2 bases from V and 3 bases from J, leaving 16 bases between. The chain has TRBV6-6 and TRBJ2-5; D remains ambiguous. The origin of this receptor is an adult who was a healthcare worker with PCR-confirmed SARS-CoV-2 infection or an uninfected control (not recorded which). The sequencing used whole blood, collected at baseline. The CDR3 reads CASSYSGALGKETQYF. The CDR3 DNA is TGTGCCAGCAGTTACAGTGGCGCCCTCGGTAAAGAGACCCAGTACTTC.